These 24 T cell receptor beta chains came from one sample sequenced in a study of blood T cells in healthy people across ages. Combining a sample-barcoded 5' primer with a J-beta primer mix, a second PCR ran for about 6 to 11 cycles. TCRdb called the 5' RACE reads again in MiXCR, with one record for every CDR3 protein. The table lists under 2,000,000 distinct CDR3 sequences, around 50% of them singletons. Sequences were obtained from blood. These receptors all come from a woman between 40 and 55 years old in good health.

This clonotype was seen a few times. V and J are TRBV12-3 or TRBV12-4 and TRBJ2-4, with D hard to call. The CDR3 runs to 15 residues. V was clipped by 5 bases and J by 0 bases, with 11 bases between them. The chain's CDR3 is CASSTRTGAKNIQYF. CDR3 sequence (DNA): TGTGCCAGCAGTACCAGGACCGGAGCCAAAAACATTCAGTACTTC.

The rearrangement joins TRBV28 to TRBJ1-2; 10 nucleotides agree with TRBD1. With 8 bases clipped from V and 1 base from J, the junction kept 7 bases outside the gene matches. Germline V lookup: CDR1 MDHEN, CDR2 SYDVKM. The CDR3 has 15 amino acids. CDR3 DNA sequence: TGTGCCAGCGGGGTGTGGGACAGGGGTAACTATGGCTACACCTTC. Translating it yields CASGVWDRGNYGYTF.

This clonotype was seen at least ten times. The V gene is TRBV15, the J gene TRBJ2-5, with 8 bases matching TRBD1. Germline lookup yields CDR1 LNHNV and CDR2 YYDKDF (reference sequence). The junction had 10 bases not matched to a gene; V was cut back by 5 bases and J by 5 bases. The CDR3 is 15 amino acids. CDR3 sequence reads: CATSRGQGNSETQYF. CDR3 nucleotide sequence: TGTGCCACCAGCCGTGGACAGGGCAACTCGGAGACCCAGTACTTC.

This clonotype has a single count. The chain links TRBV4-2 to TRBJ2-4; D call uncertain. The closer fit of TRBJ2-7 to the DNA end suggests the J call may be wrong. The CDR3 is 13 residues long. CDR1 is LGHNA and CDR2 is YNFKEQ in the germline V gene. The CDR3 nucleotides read TGTGCCAGCAGCCAAGAGCTATACGACGAGCAGTACTTC. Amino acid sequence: CASSQELYDEQYF.

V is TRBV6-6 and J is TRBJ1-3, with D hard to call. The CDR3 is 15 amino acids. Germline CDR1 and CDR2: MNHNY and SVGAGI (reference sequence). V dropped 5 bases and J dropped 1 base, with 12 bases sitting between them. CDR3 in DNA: TGTGCCAGCAGTCCCAACACGGCATCTGGAAACACCATATATTTT. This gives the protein CASSPNTASGNTIYF.

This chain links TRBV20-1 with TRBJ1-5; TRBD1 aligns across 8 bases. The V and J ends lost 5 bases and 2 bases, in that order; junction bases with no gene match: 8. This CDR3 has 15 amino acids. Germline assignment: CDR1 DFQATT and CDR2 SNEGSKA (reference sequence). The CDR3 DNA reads TGCAGTGCTTCTCCAGGGGGCTCGGGCAATCAGCCCCAGCATTTT. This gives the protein CSASPGGSGNQPQHF.

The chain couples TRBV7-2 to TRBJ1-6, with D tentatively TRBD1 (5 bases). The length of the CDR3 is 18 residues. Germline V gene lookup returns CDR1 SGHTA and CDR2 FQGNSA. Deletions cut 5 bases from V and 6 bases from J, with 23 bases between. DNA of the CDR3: TGTGCCAGCAGCCCCCGTTTAGGGGCCTGGGAAATTAATTCACCCCTCCACTTT. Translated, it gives CASSPRLGAWEINSPLHF.

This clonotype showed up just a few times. CDR3 bases: TGTGCCAGCAGTCACGGACAGGGCGAGTTTGGCTACACCTTC. Its protein product is CASSHGQGEFGYTF. The chain joins TRBV7-2 to TRBJ1-2; 8 nucleotides align to TRBD1. Germline lookup yields CDR1 SGHTA and CDR2 FQGNSA. The CDR3 extends over 14 amino acids. With 6 bases clipped from V and 7 bases from J, the junction kept 10 bases outside the gene matches.

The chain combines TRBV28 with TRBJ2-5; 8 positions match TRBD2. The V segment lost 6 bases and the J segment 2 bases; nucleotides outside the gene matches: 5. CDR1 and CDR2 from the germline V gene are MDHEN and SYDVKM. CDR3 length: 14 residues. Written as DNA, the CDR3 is TGTGCCAGCAGAAAAGCGGGGGCTCAAGAGACCCAGTACTTC. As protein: CASRKAGAQETQYF.

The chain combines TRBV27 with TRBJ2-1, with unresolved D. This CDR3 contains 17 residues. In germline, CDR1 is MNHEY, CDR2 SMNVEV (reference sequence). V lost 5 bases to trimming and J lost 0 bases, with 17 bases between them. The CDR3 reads CASSPASGIDSYNEQFF. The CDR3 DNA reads TGTGCCAGCAGTCCCGCGTCAGGAATCGACTCCTACAATGAGCAGTTCTTC.

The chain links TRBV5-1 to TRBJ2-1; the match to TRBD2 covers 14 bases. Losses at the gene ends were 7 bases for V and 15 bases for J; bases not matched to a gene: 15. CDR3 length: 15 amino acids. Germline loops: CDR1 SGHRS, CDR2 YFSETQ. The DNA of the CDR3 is TGCGCCAGCGGCCCGGGACTAGCGGGGGAATTAAACGGGTTCTTC. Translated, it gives CASGPGLAGELNGFF.

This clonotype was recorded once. CDR3 nucleotides: TGCAGTGCTAGAGGGGAAGGGCGTCCCTACGAGCAGTACTTC. Amino acids: CSARGEGRPYEQYF. The chain has TRBV20-1 and TRBJ2-4; no reliable D call. The J call may not be correct, given that the DNA end is closer to TRBJ2-7. The germline V gene encodes CDR1 DFQATT and CDR2 SNEGSKA (reference sequence). The CDR3 is 14 amino acids.

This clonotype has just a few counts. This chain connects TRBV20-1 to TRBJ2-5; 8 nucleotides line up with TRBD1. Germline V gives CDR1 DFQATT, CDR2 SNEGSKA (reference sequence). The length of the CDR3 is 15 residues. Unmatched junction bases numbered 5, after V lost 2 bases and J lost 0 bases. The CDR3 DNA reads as TGCAGTGCTAGACAGGGGGCTCGGTACCAAGAGACCCAGTACTTC. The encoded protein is CSARQGARYQETQYF.

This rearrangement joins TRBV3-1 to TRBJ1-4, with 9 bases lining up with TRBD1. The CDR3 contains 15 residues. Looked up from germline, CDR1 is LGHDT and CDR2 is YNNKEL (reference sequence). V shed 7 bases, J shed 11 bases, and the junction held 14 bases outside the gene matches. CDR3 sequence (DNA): TGTGCCAGCACCCTCACCAGATTACAGGGGGCGAAACTGTTTTTT. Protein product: CASTLTRLQGAKLFF. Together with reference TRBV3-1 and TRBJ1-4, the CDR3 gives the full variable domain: DTAVSQTPKYLVTQMGNDKSIKCEQNLGHDTMYWYKQDSKKFLKIMFSYNNKELIINETVPNRFSPKSPDKAHLNLHINSLELGDSAVYFCASTLTRLQGAKLFFGSGTQLSVL.

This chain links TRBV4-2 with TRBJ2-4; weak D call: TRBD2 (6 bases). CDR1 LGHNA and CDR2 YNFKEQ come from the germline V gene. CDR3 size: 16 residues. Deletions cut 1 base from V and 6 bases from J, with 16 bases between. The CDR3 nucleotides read TGTGCCAGCAGCCAAGTGGGTGGCGGGGAAGGAAACATTCAGTACTTC. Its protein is CASSQVGGGEGNIQYF.

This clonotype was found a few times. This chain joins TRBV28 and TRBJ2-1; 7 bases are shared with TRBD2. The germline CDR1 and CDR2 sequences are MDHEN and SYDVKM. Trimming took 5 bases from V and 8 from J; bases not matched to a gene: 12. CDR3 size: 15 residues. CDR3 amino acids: CASSQPGLSRYEQFF. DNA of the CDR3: TGTGCCAGCAGTCAACCGGGACTATCCCGCTATGAGCAGTTCTTC.

CDR3 DNA sequence: TGTGCCAGCAGCCGAATCCAGGGGGGCTATGGCTACACCTTC. Protein: CASSRIQGGYGYTF. The chain links TRBV7-2 to TRBJ1-2; 7 nucleotides match TRBD1. Germline CDR1 reads SGHTA; CDR2 reads FQGNSA. J lost 4 bases, V lost 5 bases, and 7 bases had no gene match. CDR3 length equals 14 residues.

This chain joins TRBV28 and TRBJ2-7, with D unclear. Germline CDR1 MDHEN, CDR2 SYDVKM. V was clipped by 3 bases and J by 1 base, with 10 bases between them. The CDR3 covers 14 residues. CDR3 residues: CASSFSRPSYEQYF. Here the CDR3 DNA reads TGTGCCAGCAGTTTTAGCAGACCGTCCTACGAGCAGTACTTC.

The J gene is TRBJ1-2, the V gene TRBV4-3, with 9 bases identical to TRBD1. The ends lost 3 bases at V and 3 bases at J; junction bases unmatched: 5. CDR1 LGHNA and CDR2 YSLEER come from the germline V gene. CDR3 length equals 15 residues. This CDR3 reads CASSHTGQGHYGYTF. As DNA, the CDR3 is TGCGCCAGCAGCCATACGGGACAGGGACACTATGGCTACACCTTC.

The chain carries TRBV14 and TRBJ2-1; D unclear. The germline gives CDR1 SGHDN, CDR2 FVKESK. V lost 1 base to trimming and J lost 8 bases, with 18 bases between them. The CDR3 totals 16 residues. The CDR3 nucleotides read TGTGCCAGCAGCCAAGGCCCGCGCTTTATGTGGGATGAGCAGTTCTTC. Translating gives CASSQGPRFMWDEQFF. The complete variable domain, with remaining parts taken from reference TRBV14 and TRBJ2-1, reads EAGVTQFPSHSVIEKGQTVTLRCDPISGHDNLYWYRRVMGKEIKFLLHFVKESKQDESGMPNNRFLAERTGGTYSTLKVQPAELEDSGVYFCASSQGPRFMWDEQFFGPGTRLTVL.

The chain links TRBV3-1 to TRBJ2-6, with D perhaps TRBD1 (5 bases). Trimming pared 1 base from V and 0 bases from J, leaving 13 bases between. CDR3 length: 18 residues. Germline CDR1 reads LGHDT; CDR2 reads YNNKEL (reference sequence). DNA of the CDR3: TGTGCCAGCAGCCAAGGAGAACGGACAAGCTCTGGGGCCAACGTCCTGACTTTC. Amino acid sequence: CASSQGERTSSGANVLTF.

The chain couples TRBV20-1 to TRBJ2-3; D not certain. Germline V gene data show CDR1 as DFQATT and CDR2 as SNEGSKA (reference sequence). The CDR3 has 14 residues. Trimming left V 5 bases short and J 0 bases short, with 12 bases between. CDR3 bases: TGCAGTGCTTTTTTCGCCGGCAGCACAGATACGCAGTATTTT. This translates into CSAFFAGSTDTQYF.

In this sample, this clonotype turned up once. For the CDR3, the DNA is TGTGCCAGCCTACAGGGGCCCCGGGAAAAACTGTTTTTT. Protein sequence: CASLQGPREKLFF. V is TRBV2 and J is TRBJ1-4; TRBD1 matches 7 bases. In germline, CDR1 is SNHLY, CDR2 FYNNEI. The trim removed 8 bases at V and 8 bases at J, leaving 8 bases unmatched. The CDR3 is 13 amino acids.

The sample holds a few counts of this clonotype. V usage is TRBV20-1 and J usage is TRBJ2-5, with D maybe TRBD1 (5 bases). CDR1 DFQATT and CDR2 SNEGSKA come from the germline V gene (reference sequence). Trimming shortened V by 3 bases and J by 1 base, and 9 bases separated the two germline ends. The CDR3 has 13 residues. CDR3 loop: CSARDTFQETQYF. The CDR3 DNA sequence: TGCAGTGCTAGGGACACATTCCAAGAGACCCAGTACTTC.